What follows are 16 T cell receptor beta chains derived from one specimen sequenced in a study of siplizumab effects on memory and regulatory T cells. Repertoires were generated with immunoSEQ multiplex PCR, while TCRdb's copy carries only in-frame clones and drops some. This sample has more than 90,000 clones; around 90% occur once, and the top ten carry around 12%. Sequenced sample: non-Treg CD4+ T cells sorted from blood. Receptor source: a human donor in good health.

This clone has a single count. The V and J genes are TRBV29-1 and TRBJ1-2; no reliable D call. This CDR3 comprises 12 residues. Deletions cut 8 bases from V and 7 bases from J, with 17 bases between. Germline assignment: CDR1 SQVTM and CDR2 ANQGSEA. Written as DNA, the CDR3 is TGCAGCATCGATCTGGGATGGAGTGGCTACACCTTC. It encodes CSIDLGWSGYTF. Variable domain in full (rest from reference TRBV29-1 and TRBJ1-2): SAVISQKPSRDICQRGTSLTIQCQVDSQVTMMFWYRQQPGQSLTLIATANQGSEATYESGFVIDKFPISRPNLTFSTLTVSNMSPEDSSIYLCSIDLGWSGYTFGSGTRLTVV.

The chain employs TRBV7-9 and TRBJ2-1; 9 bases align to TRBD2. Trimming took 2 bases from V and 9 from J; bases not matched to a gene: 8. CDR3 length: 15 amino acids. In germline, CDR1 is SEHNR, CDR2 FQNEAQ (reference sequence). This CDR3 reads CASSLNSGSVSEQFF. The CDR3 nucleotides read TGTGCCAGCAGCTTAAATAGCGGGAGTGTAAGTGAGCAGTTCTTC.

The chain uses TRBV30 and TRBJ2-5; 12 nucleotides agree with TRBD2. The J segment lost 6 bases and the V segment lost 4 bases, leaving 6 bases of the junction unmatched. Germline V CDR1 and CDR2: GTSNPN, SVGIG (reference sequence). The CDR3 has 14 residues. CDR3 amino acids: CAWKTSGSIQTQYF. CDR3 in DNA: TGTGCCTGGAAGACTAGCGGGAGCATCCAGACCCAGTACTTC.

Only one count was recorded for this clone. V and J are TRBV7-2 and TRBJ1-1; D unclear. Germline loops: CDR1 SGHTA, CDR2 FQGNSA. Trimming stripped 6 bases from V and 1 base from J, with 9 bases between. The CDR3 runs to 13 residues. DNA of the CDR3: TGTGCCAGCAGTAGGGTCTGGAACACTGAAGCTTTCTTT. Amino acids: CASSRVWNTEAFF.

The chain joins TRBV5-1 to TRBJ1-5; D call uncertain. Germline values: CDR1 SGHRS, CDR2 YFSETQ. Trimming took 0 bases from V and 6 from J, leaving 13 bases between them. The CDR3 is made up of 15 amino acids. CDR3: CASSLAGQAGQPQHF. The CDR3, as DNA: TGCGCCAGCAGCTTGGCCGGCCAGGCAGGTCAGCCCCAGCATTTT.

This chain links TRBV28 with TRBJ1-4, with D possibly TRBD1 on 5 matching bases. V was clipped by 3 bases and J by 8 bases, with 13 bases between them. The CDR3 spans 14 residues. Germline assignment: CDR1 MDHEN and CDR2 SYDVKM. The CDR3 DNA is TGTGCCAGCAGTTTGGGGCGAATAGACGAAAAACTGTTTTTT. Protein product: CASSLGRIDEKLFF.

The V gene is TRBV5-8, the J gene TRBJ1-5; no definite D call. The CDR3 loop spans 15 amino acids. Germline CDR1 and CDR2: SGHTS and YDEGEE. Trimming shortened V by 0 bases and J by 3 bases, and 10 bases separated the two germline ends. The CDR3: CASSLGQTNNQPQHF. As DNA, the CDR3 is TGTGCCAGCAGCTTGGGTCAGACAAACAATCAGCCCCAGCATTTT. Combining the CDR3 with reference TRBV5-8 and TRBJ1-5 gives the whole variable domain EAGVTQSPTHLIKTRGQQATLRCSPISGHTSVYWYQQALGLGLQFLLWYDEGEERNRGNFPPRFSGRQFPNYSSELNVNALELEDSALYLCASSLGQTNNQPQHFGDGTRLSIL.

CDR3 in amino acids: CASGRTTGGRNEQYF. The CDR3, as DNA: TGTGCTAGTGGCCGGACTACAGGGGGAAGGAACGAGCAGTACTTC. The chain recombines TRBV12-5 with TRBJ2-7, with 8 bases identical to TRBD1. The V segment lost 6 bases and the J segment 5 bases; nucleotides outside the gene matches: 12. Germline CDR1 and CDR2: LGHNT and FRNRAP. This CDR3 spans 15 amino acids.

As DNA, the CDR3 is TGTGCCAGTAGTATAGACCAGAAGCAAGAGACCCAGTACTTC. Its protein is CASSIDQKQETQYF. The V call is TRBV19, the J call TRBJ2-5; D ambiguous. V shed 0 bases and J shed 2 bases, with 7 bases lying between them. Germline V CDR1 and CDR2: LNHDA, SQIVND (reference sequence). The CDR3 loop spans 14 amino acids.

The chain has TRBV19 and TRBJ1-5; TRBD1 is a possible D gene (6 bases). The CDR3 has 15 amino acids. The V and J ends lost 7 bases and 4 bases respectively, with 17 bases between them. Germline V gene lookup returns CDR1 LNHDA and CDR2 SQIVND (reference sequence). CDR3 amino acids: CASTGAGQRNQPQHF. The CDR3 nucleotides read TGTGCCAGTACGGGCGCGGGACAACGAAATCAGCCCCAGCATTTT.

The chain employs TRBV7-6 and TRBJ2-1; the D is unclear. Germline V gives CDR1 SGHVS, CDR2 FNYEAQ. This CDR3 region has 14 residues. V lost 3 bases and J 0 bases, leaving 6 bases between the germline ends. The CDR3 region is CASSFLSSYNEQFF. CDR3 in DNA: TGTGCCAGCAGCTTTCTTAGCTCCTACAATGAGCAGTTCTTC.

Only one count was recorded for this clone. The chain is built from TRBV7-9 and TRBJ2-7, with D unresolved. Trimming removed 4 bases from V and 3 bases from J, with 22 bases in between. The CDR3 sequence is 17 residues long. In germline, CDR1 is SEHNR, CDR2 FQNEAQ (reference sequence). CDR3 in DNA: TGTGCCAGCAGCTCCTGGGGTAGTGTGGGAAGCATCTACGAGCAGTACTTC. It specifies CASSSWGSVGSIYEQYF. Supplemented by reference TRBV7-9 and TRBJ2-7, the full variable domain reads DTGVSQNPRHKITKRGQNVTFRCDPISEHNRLYWYRQTLGQGPEFLTYFQNEAQLEKSRLLSDRFSAERPKGSFSTLEIQRTEQGDSAMYLCASSSWGSVGSIYEQYFGPGTRLTVT.

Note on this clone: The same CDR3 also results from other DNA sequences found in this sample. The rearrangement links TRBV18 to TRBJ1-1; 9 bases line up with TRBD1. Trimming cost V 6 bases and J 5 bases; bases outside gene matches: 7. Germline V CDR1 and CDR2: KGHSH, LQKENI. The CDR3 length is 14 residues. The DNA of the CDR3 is TGTGCCAGCTCTCTGGGACAGGGCTCGACTGAAGCTTTCTTT. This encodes CASSLGQGSTEAFF.

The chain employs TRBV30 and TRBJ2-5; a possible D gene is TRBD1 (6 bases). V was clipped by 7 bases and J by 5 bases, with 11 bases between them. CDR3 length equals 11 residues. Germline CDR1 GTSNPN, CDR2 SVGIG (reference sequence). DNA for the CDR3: TGTGCCTTAGGACAGCTGGAGACCCAGTACTTC. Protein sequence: CALGQLETQYF.

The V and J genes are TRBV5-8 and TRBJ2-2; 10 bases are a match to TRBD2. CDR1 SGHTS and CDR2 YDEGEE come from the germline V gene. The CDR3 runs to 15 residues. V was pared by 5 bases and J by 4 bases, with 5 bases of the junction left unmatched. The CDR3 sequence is CASSLSGRGTGELFF. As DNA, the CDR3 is TGTGCCAGCAGTCTCAGCGGGAGGGGCACCGGGGAGCTGTTTTTT. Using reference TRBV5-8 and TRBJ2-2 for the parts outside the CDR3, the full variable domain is EAGVTQSPTHLIKTRGQQATLRCSPISGHTSVYWYQQALGLGLQFLLWYDEGEERNRGNFPPRFSGRQFPNYSSELNVNALELEDSALYLCASSLSGRGTGELFFGEGSRLTVL.

The CDR3 reads CASIARTPDRNTDTQYF. The DNA of the CDR3 is TGTGCCAGCATCGCTAGAACCCCGGACAGGAACACAGATACGCAGTATTTT. The gene calls are TRBV9 and TRBJ2-3; 7 bases are a match to TRBD1. This CDR3 comprises 17 residues. Germline lookup yields CDR1 SGDLS and CDR2 YYNGEE. The junction had 15 bases not matched to a gene; V was cut back by 6 bases and J by 2 bases.